Listed below are T cell receptor beta chains from one sample, sequenced in a study of T cells after yellow fever vaccination. TCRdb passed the 5' RACE reads through MiXCR, listing each CDR3 protein once. The sample gives over 120,000 distinct CDR3 sequences, 6.6% of which show up once; more than 0.6% is in the top ten. Source: CD4+ T cells sorted from PBMCs, taken 10 days after the yellow fever booster vaccination. These receptors were collected from a man aged 25-45 years who received the YFV17D yellow fever vaccine. Each CDR3 is given without its conserved first and last residue.

TRBJ2-7,TRBV18,ASSPPGKTYEQY
TRBJ1-2,TRBV9,ASNRDIAFYGYT
TRBJ2-7,TRBV3-1,ASSQVSHEQY
TRBJ2-1,TRBV12-3/TRBV12-4,ASSLAQTSVHNEQF
TRBJ2-1,TRBV20-1,SARDFLTGREF
TRBJ2-3,TRBV7-8,ASSLAGRAADTQY
TRBJ1-1,TRBV12-3/TRBV12-4,ASTPYPQNTEAF
TRBJ2-7,TRBV7-2,ASSLAGQVSYEQY
TRBJ2-7,TRBV25-1,ASQPTLSSYEQY
TRBJ2-1,TRBV15,ATSRETSGSYEQF
TRBJ1-5,TRBV28,ASSLPSGAGQPQH
TRBJ1-1,TRBV4-1,ASSQPGIREAF
TRBJ2-5,TRBV7-8,ASSVPREQETQY
TRBJ1-1,TRBV12-3/TRBV12-4,ASSFLEGTEAF
TRBJ1-2,TRBV12-3/TRBV12-4,ASSPQGSNYGYT
TRBJ2-3,TRBV3-1,AFCSLAGELPRATDTQY
TRBJ1-2,TRBV18,ASYMTGRKGYT
TRBJ2-3,TRBV3-1,ASGADTQY
TRBJ2-1,TRBV18,ASSQRTGQSNEQF
TRBJ1-1,TRBV6-5,ATLQRGARNTEAF
TRBJ2-1,TRBV7-9,ASSSYRLAGGNEQF
TRBJ2-1,TRBV12-3/TRBV12-4,ASSLSAGGPLGNEQF